One and the same sample provided the 24 T cell receptor beta chains below, sequenced in a study of cytomegalovirus exposure and HLA in healthy donors. PCR involved 60 Vbeta and 13 Jbeta primers. Sequencing was performed with immunoSEQ multiplex PCR; in TCRdb, only in-frame clones are kept and a portion is missing. The table shows over 90,000 clones, with approximately 79% occurring only once. What was sequenced was PBMCs. Receptors were obtained from a man aged 50-60 years in good health and CMV-seropositive.

The rearrangement uses TRBV11-2 and TRBJ2-1; TRBD2 agrees at 9 bases. This CDR3 region has 15 residues. After removal of 1 base from V and 7 bases from J, the junction contained 5 bases not matched to a gene. The germline CDR1 and CDR2 sequences are SGHAT and FQNNGV. CDR3 protein: CASSLVSGRINEQFF. For the CDR3, the DNA is TGTGCCAGCAGCTTAGTTAGCGGGAGAATAAATGAGCAGTTCTTC.

For this clone: Additional DNA sequences in this sample encode the identical CDR3. The CDR3 region is CASSLQGSYEQYF. In DNA form, the CDR3 reads TGCGCCAGCAGCTTGCAGGGATCCTACGAGCAGTACTTC. This chain links TRBV5-1 with TRBJ2-7; a weak D match, TRBD1 (5 bases). Germline loops: CDR1 SGHRS, CDR2 YFSETQ. The CDR3 totals 13 residues. Trimming stripped 1 base from V and 1 base from J, with 6 bases between. The complete variable domain, with remaining parts taken from reference TRBV5-1 and TRBJ2-7, reads KAGVTQTPRYLIKTRGQQVTLSCSPISGHRSVSWYQQTPGQGLQFLFEYFSETQRNKGNFPGRFSGRQFSNSRSEMNVSTLELGDSALYLCASSLQGSYEQYFGPGTRLTVT.

This clone has just a few counts. The chain combines TRBV19 with TRBJ1-1, with a weak D call TRBD1 (6 bases). The CDR3 has 14 amino acids. With 5 bases removed from V and 4 bases from J, the gap between germline ends came to 14 bases. CDR1 LNHDA and CDR2 SQIVND come from the germline V gene (reference sequence). In DNA form, the CDR3 reads TGTGCCAGTAGTTTCCCAGGGGAGAGCACTGAAGCTTTCTTT. Amino acid sequence: CASSFPGESTEAFF. The variable domain in full, completed from reference TRBV19 and TRBJ1-1, reads DGGITQSPKYLFRKEGQNVTLSCEQNLNHDAMYWYRQDPGQGLRLIYYSQIVNDFQKGDIAEGYSVSREKKESFPLTVTSAQKNPTAFYLCASSFPGESTEAFFGQGTRLTVV.

The J gene is TRBJ2-2, the V gene TRBV29-1; TRBD2 aligns across 8 bases. The germline CDR1 and CDR2 sequences are SQVTM and ANQGSEA. Germline trimming cut 6 bases from V and 4 bases from J; bases unmatched to any gene: 7. This CDR3 contains 14 residues. CDR3 amino acids: CSVSERELTGELFF. DNA for the CDR3: TGCAGCGTAAGCGAGCGGGAGCTCACCGGGGAGCTGTTTTTT.

The chain combines TRBV5-1 with TRBJ2-2; 11 bases are a match to TRBD1. The CDR3 loop spans 16 amino acids. Unmatched junction bases numbered 7, after V lost 4 bases and J lost 5 bases. Germline V gene sequence: CDR1 SGHRS, CDR2 YFSETQ. The CDR3 here is CASSPTGTGGTGELFF. DNA for the CDR3: TGCGCCAGCAGCCCGACCGGGACAGGGGGAACCGGGGAGCTGTTTTTT.

This clone was counted only a few times. V gene TRBV19 combines with J gene TRBJ2-7; possibly TRBD2 for D (6 bases). The V and J ends lost 6 bases and 0 bases respectively, with 12 bases between them. The CDR3 covers 14 residues. Germline V gives CDR1 LNHDA, CDR2 SQIVND (reference sequence). CDR3 region: CASSLEGHSYEQYF. The CDR3 coding sequence is TGTGCCAGTAGCTTGGAGGGGCACTCCTACGAGCAGTACTTC.

On this clone itself: At one of its ends the junction is not consistent with the germline gene, which may arise from a read error. This rearrangement joins TRBV7-9 to TRBJ2-3; maybe TRBD2 (6 bases). The CDR3 covers 17 residues. From germline, CDR1 is SEHNR and CDR2 FQNEAQ (reference sequence). CDR3 protein: CSSNIFGGPPSTDTQYF. In nucleotides, the CDR3 is TGTTCCAGCAACATTTTTGGAGGGCCTCCATCCACAGATACGCAGTATTTT. The full variable domain, completed using reference TRBV7-9 and TRBJ2-3, is DTGVSQNPRHKITKRGQNVTFRCDPISEHNRLYWYRQTLGQGPEFLTYFQNEAQLEKSRLLSDRFSAERPKGSFSTLEIQRTEQGDSAMYLCSSNIFGGPPSTDTQYFGPGTRLTVL.

This chain uses TRBV15 with TRBJ2-1, with 8 bases that match TRBD1. The length of the CDR3 is 17 residues. J gave up 2 bases and V 0 bases, and 6 bases lay outside the gene matches. Germline CDR1 reads LNHNV; CDR2 reads YYDKDF (reference sequence). CDR3 protein: CATSREKGQGTYNEQFF. CDR3 DNA sequence: TGTGCCACCAGCAGAGAGAAAGGACAGGGCACCTACAATGAGCAGTTCTTC.

The genes are TRBV5-1 and TRBJ2-3; weak D call: TRBD1 (6 bases). CDR1 SGHRS and CDR2 YFSETQ come from the germline V gene. V lost 2 bases and J 1 base, leaving 11 bases between the germline ends. This CDR3 spans 15 amino acids. CDR3 coding DNA: TGCGCCAGCAGCTTAGAGGACAGTCGCACAGATACGCAGTATTTT. Its protein is CASSLEDSRTDTQYF.

J is TRBJ2-3 and V is TRBV4-2; TRBD2 agrees at 12 bases. Trimming removed 8 bases from V and 4 bases from J; junction bases left unmatched: 4. Germline-derived CDR1 and CDR2 are LGHNA and YNFKEQ. The CDR3 spans 14 residues. In nucleotides, the CDR3 is TGTGCCAGCCGGACTAGCGGGAAAGCAGATACGCAGTATTTT. Translating it yields CASRTSGKADTQYF.

This clone was counted at least ten times. V and J are TRBV6-1 and TRBJ2-7; 10 positions agree with TRBD2. The germline V gene encodes CDR1 MNHNS and CDR2 SASEGT. The CDR3 covers 14 residues. Trimming at V came to 8 bases and at J to 0 bases, leaving 4 bases not matched to a gene. The CDR3 sequence: CASGLAESSYEQYF. DNA of the CDR3: TGTGCCAGCGGACTAGCGGAAAGCTCCTACGAGCAGTACTTC.

The chain employs TRBV6-5 and TRBJ2-5; possible D gene TRBD2, 5 bases. Looked up from germline, CDR1 is MNHEY and CDR2 is SVGAGI. The CDR3 runs 15 residues. The V and J ends lost 8 bases and 1 base respectively, with 17 bases between them. CDR3 sequence: CASPPRRDTQETQYF. The CDR3 DNA follows: TGTGCCAGCCCCCCCCGTCGGGATACCCAAGAGACCCAGTACTTC.

This clone was seen a single time. V gene TRBV5-1 combines with J gene TRBJ2-5, with a tentative D call TRBD2 (6 bases). V was cut by 4 bases and J by 9 bases, with 19 bases left in between. This CDR3 has 14 amino acids. Germline CDR1 is SGHRS and CDR2 is YFSETQ. The CDR3 is CASSPRGAEGSQYF. In DNA form, the CDR3 reads TGCGCCAGCAGCCCCCGGGGCGCGGAGGGGTCCCAGTACTTC.

The CDR3 DNA sequence: TGTGCCAGCAGCCAGCTCGGACTAGCGGGGGGCAATGAGCAGTTCTTC. Encoded protein: CASSQLGLAGGNEQFF. The chain links TRBV14 to TRBJ2-1; 14 bases fit TRBD2. V lost 3 bases, J lost 6 bases, and 4 bases stayed unmatched. The CDR3 is 16 amino acids. CDR1 is SGHDN, CDR2 FVKESK, per germline. The variable domain in full, completed from reference TRBV14 and TRBJ2-1, reads EAGVTQFPSHSVIEKGQTVTLRCDPISGHDNLYWYRRVMGKEIKFLLHFVKESKQDESGMPNNRFLAERTGGTYSTLKVQPAELEDSGVYFCASSQLGLAGGNEQFFGPGTRLTVL.

The V and J genes are TRBV11-2 and TRBJ2-7, with TRBD1 matching over 8 bases. This CDR3 region has 16 residues. The germline gives CDR1 SGHAT, CDR2 FQNNGV. Trimming took 6 bases from V and 2 from J; bases not matched to a gene: 12. CDR3 sequence: CASRTGVLELPYEQYF. The CDR3 nucleotides read TGTGCCAGCAGGACAGGGGTCTTGGAGCTGCCCTACGAGCAGTACTTC. Filled out from reference TRBV11-2 and TRBJ2-7, the complete variable domain reads EAGVAQSPRYKIIEKRQSVAFWCNPISGHATLYWYQQILGQGPKLLIQFQNNGVVDDSQLPKDRFSAERLKGVDSTLKIQPAKLEDSAVYLCASRTGVLELPYEQYFGPGTRLTVT.

This clone was seen a single time. CDR3 nucleotides: TGTGCCAGCAGCGTAGACTCCTCCTACGAGCAGTACTTC. It encodes CASSVDSSYEQYF. V gene TRBV9 combines with J gene TRBJ2-5; D gene uncertain. TRBJ2-7 explains the end of the DNA better; the J call may be wrong. Germline V lookup: CDR1 SGDLS, CDR2 YYNGEE. The CDR3 spans 13 residues.

This chain links TRBV10-3 with TRBJ1-3; 9 bases are a match to TRBD1. Germline assignment: CDR1 ENHRY and CDR2 SYGVKD. The CDR3 runs to 16 residues. The V gene end was trimmed by 5 bases and the J gene end by 0 bases; junction bases not matched to a gene: 5. The CDR3 DNA follows: TGTGCCATCAGTAGACAGGGGGACTTCTCTGGAAACACCATATATTTT. Translation gives CAISRQGDFSGNTIYF.

Remarks on this clone: The sample has other DNA sequences that encode this CDR3 too. The chain joins TRBV7-2 to TRBJ1-3; the match to TRBD1 covers 7 bases. In germline, CDR1 is SGHTA, CDR2 FQGNSA. Trimming cost V 1 base and J 2 bases; bases outside gene matches: 14. This CDR3 contains 19 residues. The CDR3 region is CASSLVPTGLRGTGNTIYF. CDR3 DNA: TGTGCCAGCAGCTTAGTCCCAACTGGACTCAGGGGGACTGGAAACACCATATATTTT.

This sequence joins TRBV18 and TRBJ2-5; unclear D gene. CDR1 is KGHSH and CDR2 is LQKENI in the germline V gene. Trimming stripped 1 base from V and 11 bases from J, with 11 bases between. The CDR3 has 12 amino acids. CDR3 nucleotide sequence: TGTGCCAGCTCACCACGGGCGCGAGAGCAGTACTTC. It is translated as CASSPRAREQYF.

The V and J genes are TRBV14 and TRBJ1-6; 7 bases match TRBD1. CDR1 is SGHDN and CDR2 is FVKESK in the germline V gene. The CDR3 is 18 residues long. V shed 3 bases, J shed 0 bases, and the junction held 8 bases outside the gene matches. CDR3 sequence reads: CASSQVGQESSYNSPLHF. In DNA, the CDR3 is TGTGCCAGCAGCCAGGTCGGACAGGAGAGCTCCTATAATTCACCCCTCCACTTT.

This clone turned up a few times. V gene TRBV4-1 combines with J gene TRBJ2-5; TRBD1 matches at 8 bases. Germline V gene sequence: CDR1 MGHRA, CDR2 YSYEKL. The CDR3 runs to 15 residues. V lost 0 bases and J lost 5; bases outside the gene matches: 5. Here the CDR3 DNA reads TGCGCCAGCAGCCAAGAACCAGGGGGCTGGGAGACCCAGTACTTC. It codes for CASSQEPGGWETQYF.

The chain uses TRBV4-1 and TRBJ2-7, with D perhaps TRBD2 (6 bases). Germline CDR1 is MGHRA and CDR2 is YSYEKL. V shed 0 bases and J shed 3 bases, with 6 bases lying between them. This CDR3 is 13 amino acids long. The CDR3, as DNA: TGCGCCAGCAGCCAAGAGGAGGGCTACGAGCAGTACTTC. Protein product: CASSQEEGYEQYF.

Concerning this clone: The same CDR3 is also encoded by other DNA sequences in this sample. The V call is TRBV9, the J call TRBJ2-5; the D gene is possibly TRBD1 (6 bases). V was clipped by 0 bases and J by 4 bases, with 10 bases between them. Germline assignment: CDR1 SGDLS and CDR2 YYNGEE. This CDR3 is 14 amino acids long. The DNA for the CDR3 is TGTGCCAGCAGCGTAGCTGGGGGCGGAGAGACCCAGTACTTC. Translated, it gives CASSVAGGGETQYF.

This sequence joins TRBV5-4 and TRBJ2-1, with 13 positions matching TRBD2. The CDR3 contains 16 residues. V shed 4 bases, J shed 6 bases, and the junction held 7 bases outside the gene matches. From germline, CDR1 is SGHNT and CDR2 YYREEE (reference sequence). The CDR3 loop is CASSRRLAGGRNEQFF. The CDR3 DNA reads as TGTGCCAGCAGCAGAAGACTAGCGGGAGGCCGCAATGAGCAGTTCTTC.